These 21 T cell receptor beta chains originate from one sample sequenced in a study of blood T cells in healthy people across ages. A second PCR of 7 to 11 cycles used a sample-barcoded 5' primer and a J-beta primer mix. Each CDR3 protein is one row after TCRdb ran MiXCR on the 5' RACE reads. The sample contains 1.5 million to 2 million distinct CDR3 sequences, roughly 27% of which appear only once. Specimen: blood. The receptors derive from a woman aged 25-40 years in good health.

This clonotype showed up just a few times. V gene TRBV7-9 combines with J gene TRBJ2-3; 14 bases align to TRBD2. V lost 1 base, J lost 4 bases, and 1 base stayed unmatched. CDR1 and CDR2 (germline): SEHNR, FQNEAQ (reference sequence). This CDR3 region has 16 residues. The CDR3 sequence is CASSLVTSGRADTQYF. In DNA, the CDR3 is TGTGCCAGCAGCTTAGTGACTAGCGGGAGGGCAGATACGCAGTATTTT.

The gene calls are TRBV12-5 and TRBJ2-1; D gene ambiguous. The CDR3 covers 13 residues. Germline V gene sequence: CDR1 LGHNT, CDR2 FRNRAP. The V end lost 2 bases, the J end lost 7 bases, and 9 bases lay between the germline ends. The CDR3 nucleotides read TGTGCTAGTGGTTTGACCCACCGGAATGAGCAGTTCTTC. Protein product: CASGLTHRNEQFF.

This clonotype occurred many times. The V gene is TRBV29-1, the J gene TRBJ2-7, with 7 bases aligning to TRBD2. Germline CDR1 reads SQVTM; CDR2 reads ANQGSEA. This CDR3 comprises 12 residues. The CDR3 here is CGIRGGFYEQYF. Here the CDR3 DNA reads TGCGGAATCCGCGGGGGATTCTACGAGCAGTACTTC.

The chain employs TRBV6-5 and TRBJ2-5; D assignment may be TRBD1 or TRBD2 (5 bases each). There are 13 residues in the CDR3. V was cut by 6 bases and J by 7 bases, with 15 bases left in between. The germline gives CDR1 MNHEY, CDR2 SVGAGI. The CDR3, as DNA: TGTGCCAGCAGCAAAGGGGAGATAGGGACCCAGTACTTC. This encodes CASSKGEIGTQYF.

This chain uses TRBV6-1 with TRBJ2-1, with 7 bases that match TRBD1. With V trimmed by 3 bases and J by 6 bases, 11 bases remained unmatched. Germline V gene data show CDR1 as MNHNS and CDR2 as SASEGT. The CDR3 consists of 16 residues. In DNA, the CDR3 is TGTGCCAGCAGTGACCCACAGGGGTCCGCCTGCAATGAGCAGTTCTTC. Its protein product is CASSDPQGSACNEQFF.

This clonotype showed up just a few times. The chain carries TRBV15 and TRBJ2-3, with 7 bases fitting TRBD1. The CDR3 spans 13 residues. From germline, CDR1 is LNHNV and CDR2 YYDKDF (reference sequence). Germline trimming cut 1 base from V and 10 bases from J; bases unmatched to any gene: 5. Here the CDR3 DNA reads TGTGCCACCAGCAGAGGACAGGGTTTTTCGCAGTATTTT. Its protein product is CATSRGQGFSQYF.

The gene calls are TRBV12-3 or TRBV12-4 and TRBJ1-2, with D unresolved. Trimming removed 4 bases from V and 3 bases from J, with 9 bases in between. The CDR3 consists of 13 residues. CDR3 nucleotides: TGTGCCAGCAGTTCCGGGGATTACTATGGCTACACCTTC. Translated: CASSSGDYYGYTF.

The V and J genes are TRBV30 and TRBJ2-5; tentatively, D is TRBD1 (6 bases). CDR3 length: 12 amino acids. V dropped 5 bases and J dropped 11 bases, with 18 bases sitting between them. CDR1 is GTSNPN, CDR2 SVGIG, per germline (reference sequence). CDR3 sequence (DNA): TGTGCCTGGGGGGGACAAGGGTTTGAGCAGTACTTC. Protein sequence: CAWGGQGFEQYF.

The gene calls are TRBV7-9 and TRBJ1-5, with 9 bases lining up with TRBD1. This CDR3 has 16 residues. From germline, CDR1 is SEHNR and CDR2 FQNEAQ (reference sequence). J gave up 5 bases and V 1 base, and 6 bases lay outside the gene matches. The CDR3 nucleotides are TGTGCCAGCAGCTTAGGTACCGGGACAGGGTATCAGCCCCAGCATTTT. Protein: CASSLGTGTGYQPQHF.

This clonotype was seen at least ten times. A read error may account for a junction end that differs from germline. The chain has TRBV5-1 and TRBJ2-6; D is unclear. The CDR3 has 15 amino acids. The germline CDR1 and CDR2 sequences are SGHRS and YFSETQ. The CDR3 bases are TGTGCCAGCAGCTTGGGGAACTCTGGGGCCAACGTCCTGACTTTC. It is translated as CASSLGNSGANVLTF.

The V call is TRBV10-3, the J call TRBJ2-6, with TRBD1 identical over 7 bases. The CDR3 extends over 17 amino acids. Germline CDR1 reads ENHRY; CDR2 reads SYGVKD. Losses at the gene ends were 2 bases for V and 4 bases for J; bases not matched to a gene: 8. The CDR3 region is CAISERSTGAGANVLTF. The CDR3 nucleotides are TGTGCCATCAGTGAGAGGTCAACAGGGGCCGGGGCCAACGTCCTGACTTTC.

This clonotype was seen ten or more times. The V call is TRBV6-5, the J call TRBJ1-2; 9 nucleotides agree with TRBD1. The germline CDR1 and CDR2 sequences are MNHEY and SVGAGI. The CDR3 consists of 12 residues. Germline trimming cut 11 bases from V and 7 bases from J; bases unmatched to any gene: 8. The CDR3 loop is CASLDRGFGYTF. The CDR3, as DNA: TGTGCCTCCCTAGACAGGGGGTTTGGCTACACCTTC.

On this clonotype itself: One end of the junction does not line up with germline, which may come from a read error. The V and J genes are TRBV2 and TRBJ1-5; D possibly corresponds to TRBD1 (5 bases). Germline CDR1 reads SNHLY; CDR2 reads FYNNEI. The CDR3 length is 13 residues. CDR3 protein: CVSSEGAGQPQHF. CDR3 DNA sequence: TGTGTCAGCAGTGAAGGGGCAGGGCAGCCCCAGCATTTT.

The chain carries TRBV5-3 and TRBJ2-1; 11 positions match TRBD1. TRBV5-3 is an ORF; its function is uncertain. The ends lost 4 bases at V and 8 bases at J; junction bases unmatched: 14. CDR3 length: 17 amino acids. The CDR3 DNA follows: TGTGCCAGAAGCCGCACATCACCGGGACAGGGGGGTGATGAGCAGTTCTTC. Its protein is CARSRTSPGQGGDEQFF.

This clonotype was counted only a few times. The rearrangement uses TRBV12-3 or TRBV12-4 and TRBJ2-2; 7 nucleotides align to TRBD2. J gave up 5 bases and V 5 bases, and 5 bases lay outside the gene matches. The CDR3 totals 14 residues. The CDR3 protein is CASSPGGGTGELFF. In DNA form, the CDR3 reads TGTGCCAGCAGTCCTGGGGGGGGTACCGGGGAGCTGTTTTTT.

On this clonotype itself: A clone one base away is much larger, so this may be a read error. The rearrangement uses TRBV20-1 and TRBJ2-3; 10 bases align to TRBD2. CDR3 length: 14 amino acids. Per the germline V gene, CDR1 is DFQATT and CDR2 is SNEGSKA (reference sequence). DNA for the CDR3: TGCAGTGCTAGGGTAGCGGGAGGCACAGATGCGCAGTATTTT. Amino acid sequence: CSARVAGGTDAQYF.

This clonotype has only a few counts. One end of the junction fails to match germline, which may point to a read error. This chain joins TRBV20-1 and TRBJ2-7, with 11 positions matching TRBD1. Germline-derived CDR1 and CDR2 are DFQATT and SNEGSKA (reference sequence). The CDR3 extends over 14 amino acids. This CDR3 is CSARGTGGLYEQYF. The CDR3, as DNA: TGCAGTGCCAGAGGGACAGGGGGTCTATACGAGCAGTACTTC.

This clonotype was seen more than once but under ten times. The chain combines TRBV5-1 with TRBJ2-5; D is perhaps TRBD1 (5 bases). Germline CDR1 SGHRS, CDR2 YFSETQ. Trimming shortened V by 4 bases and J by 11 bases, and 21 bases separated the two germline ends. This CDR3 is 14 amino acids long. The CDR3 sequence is CASSPQAMDNEQYF. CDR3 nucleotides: TGCGCCAGCAGCCCGCAAGCGATGGACAATGAGCAGTACTTC.

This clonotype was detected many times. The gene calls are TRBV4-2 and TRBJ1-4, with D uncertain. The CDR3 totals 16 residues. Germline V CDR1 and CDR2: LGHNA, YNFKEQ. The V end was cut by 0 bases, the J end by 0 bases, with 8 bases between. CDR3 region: CASSQDNRATNEKLFF. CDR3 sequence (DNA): TGTGCCAGCAGCCAAGATAACCGGGCAACTAATGAAAAACTGTTTTTT.

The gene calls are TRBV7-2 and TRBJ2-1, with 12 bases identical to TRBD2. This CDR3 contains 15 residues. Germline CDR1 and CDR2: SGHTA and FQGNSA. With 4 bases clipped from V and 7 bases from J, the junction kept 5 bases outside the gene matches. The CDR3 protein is CASSSSSGRVNEQFF. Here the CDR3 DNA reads TGTGCCAGCAGCTCCTCTAGCGGGAGGGTAAATGAGCAGTTCTTC.

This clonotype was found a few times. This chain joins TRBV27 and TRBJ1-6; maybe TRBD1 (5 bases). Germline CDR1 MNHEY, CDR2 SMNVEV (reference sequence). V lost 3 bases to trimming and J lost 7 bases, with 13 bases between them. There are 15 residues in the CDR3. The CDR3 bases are TGTGCCAGCAGTTTCTCTGTGGGGGTGAATTCACCCCTCCACTTT. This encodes CASSFSVGVNSPLHF.